The clone carrying this T cell receptor beta chain has a single count. The antigen is undetermined. This record comes from a study of vaccination and CD4 T cells after COVID-19. Study details: Post-vaccination specimens were collected at a median of roughly 68 days following dose two (range 14 to 241). Control cultures were given a CEFX pool, an HIV-1 Nef pool, or no peptide.

Trimming left V 1 base short and J 2 bases short, with 15 bases between. The germline CDR1 and CDR2 sequences are SGHTA and FQGNSA. CDR3 size: 18 residues. Sequenced with the Oncomine TCR Beta short-read assay was DNA taken from cultured CD4+ T cells. In TCRdb, the PCR reads were re-called with MiXCR into one record per CDR3 protein. The data show 13,000 to 15,000 distinct CDR3 sequences, more than 55% seen once. The study's findings and limits: Among reactive clones from convalescent patients, a median roughly 86% appeared only post-vaccination.

As for treatment: roughly 10-day PBMC culture with coronavirus spike peptide pools or control peptides (ViraFEST assay). A few million PBMCs per well were cultured with 7.5 to 10 IU/ml IL-2 and roughly 10 ug/ml peptide pools. Material for sequencing was CD4+ T cells from blood, cultured in vitro. This chain links TRBV7-2 with TRBJ2-6; the D call may be TRBD1 or TRBD2 (6 bases each). The TCR comes from a human donor who had recovered from COVID-19. CDR3 protein: CASSLEWRDKAGANVLTF. In nucleotides, the CDR3 is TGTGCCAGCAGCTTAGAGTGGAGGGACAAAGCTGGGGCCAACGTCCTGACTTTC.